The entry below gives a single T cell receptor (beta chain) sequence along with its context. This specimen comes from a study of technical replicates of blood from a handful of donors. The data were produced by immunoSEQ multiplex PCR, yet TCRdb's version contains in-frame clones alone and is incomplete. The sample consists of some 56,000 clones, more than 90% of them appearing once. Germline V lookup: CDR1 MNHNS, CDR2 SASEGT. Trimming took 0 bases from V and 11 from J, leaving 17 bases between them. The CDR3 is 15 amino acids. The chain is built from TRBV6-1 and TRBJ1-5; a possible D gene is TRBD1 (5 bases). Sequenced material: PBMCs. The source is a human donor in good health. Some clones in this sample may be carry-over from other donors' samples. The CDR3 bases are TGTGCCAGCAGTGAAGCGAGCGCGGCCCAAGGGGCCCAGCATTTT. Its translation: CASSEASAAQGAQHF.